This T cell receptor (beta chain) was profiled in a study of blood T cell repertoires in COVID-19. The V segment lost 2 bases and the J segment 3 bases; nucleotides outside the gene matches: 5. Germline V gene sequence: CDR1 MNHEY, CDR2 SMNVEV (reference sequence). This CDR3 region has 16 residues. Repertoires were generated with immunoSEQ multiplex PCR, while TCRdb's copy carries only in-frame clones and drops some. Of roughly 55,000 clones listed, around 87% are singletons. The clonotype originates from a man in his fifties or sixties with active or convalescent COVID-19. The rearrangement joins TRBV27 to TRBJ1-5, with 9 nucleotides matching TRBD1. Sequencing was performed on peripheral blood. In DNA form, the CDR3 reads TGTGCCAGCAGTTTACGAGGGACAGGGCCCAATCAGCCCCAGCATTTT. Translated: CASSLRGTGPNQPQHF.